What follows is one T cell receptor beta chain and its context. This clone's antigen is unknown. Base-call qualities are not available, and no considerably larger clone is one nucleotide away. The CDR3 regions of human TCRbeta chains were analyzed by immunosequencing. The authors processed their data as follows. Repertoire TCRs were matched against a reference library of SARS-CoV-2-specific TCRs generated with the MIRA antigen-specificity platform. Breadth was defined as the fraction of unique TCRs that were SARS-CoV-2-associated, and depth was defined as the fraction of total T cells that were SARS-CoV-2-associated. Using the MIRA data, every spike-specific TCR was mapped to the spike region that the TCR reacted to and assigned to either a CD4 or a CD8 class. Log10-transformed breadth and depth values were compared by one-way ANOVA with Sidak's multiple comparisons tests. Sourced from immuneACCESS, this table was stored by TCRdb with only in-frame sequences that have V and J called. A share of the clones is absent; for the studies checked, an unresolved V gene accounts for under half, and the remainder has no known explanation. The V and J calls and the clone size are those of that table, but D and trimming were determined from the DNA. Here the sample has about 150,000 clones; approximately 87% occur a single time. About 5% of the sample comes from the top ten.

In the germline V gene (reference sequence), CDR1 corresponds to MNHEY and CDR2 to SMNVEV. V was cut back by 2 bases and J by 1 base, leaving a gap of 6 bases between them. The CDR3 contains 13 residues, cysteine and phenylalanine counted. Only CDR3 DNA remains: 39 bases, in frame from the first base. This specimen's time point label, per the study, means: baseline before first vaccination. Read against the paper, the sample's treatment or condition label means: meningococcal conjugate vaccine given as trial control. Samples from vaccinated people were obtained from the UK trials COV001 and COV002, which included a single-blind randomized controlled phase 2/3 trial of AZD1222 (ChAdOx1 nCoV-19) in healthy adults. Trial participant PBMC samples were collected at day 0 and day 28 after the second dose for TCRbeta chain sequencing. This record belongs to a study of T cell responses to AZD1222 COVID-19 vaccine (TCRdb year 2021). With regard to the full study: TCR sequencing was performed for about 240 trial participants, of whom about 200 were given two doses of AZD1222 and around 25 were given two doses of MenACWY control vaccine. Trial participants were enrolled by age into 18-55, 56-69 and 70-plus year subgroups, with 148, 28 and 57 TCR-sequenced participants respectively. Study-wide conclusions, independent of this receptor: Conclusions about previously exposed vaccinees were limited because only six or seven AZD1222 recipients were SARS-CoV-2 seropositive at baseline. Epitopes outside the regions mutated in the B.1.351 and B.1.1.7 variants were reportedly recognized by nearly half of the unique spike-specific TCRs. The vaccine-associated CD4 TCRs covered the entire spike protein, and the dominant responses fell in regions 160-218 and 743-854. Because no samples from the day 14 peak response were available, repertoires could be characterized only after the peak T cell response. Most participants were white British and females outnumbered males, and the authors suggested that clonal diversity may have been underestimated. Spike-specific TCR breadth and depth rose significantly after two AZD1222 doses compared with day 0 and with MenACWY recipients. In the small 56-69-year group, the increase in depth fell short of significance, most likely because of low power.

This specimen consisted of peripheral blood, obtained on day 0 of MenACWY control vaccination. This receptor was taken from an adult in good health. The chain employs TRBV27 and TRBJ2-7, with no D gene named confidently. The nucleotide sequence reads TGTGCCAGCAGTTTAATCCGTTCCTACGAGCAGTACTTC. Translation gives CASSLIRSYEQYF.